These 22 T cell receptor beta chains came from one sample sequenced in a study of shared clonotypes between healthy human individuals. Produced via immunoSEQ multiplex PCR; TCRdb's table is partial and in-frame only. The table lists 600,000 to 800,000 clones, roughly 72% of them singletons. Sequenced sample: memory CD4+ T cells sorted from blood. Subset meaning: CD45RA-negative fraction. These receptors originate from a woman aged 25 to 39 in good health.

This rearrangement joins TRBV19 to TRBJ2-2, with D maybe TRBD1 (6 bases). Germline CDR1 is LNHDA and CDR2 is SQIVND (reference sequence). This CDR3 comprises 15 residues. V was shortened by 8 bases and J by 7 bases, with 20 bases between the two germline ends. CDR3 sequence reads: CASHRASYAGGELFF. The CDR3 DNA reads TGTGCCAGTCACAGGGCTAGCTACGCTGGCGGGGAGCTGTTTTTT.

The chain recombines TRBV28 with TRBJ2-1, with 14 bases aligning to TRBD2. Germline CDR1 is MDHEN and CDR2 is SYDVKM. V lost 6 bases and J lost 7; bases outside the gene matches: 5. The CDR3 extends over 15 amino acids. The CDR3 region has the DNA TGTGCCAGCAGACCTCGGACTAGCGGGAGGAATGAGCAGTTCTTC. It encodes CASRPRTSGRNEQFF. The entire variable domain, with the rest obtained from reference TRBV28 and TRBJ2-1, is as follows: DVKVTQSSRYLVKRTGEKVFLECVQDMDHENMFWYRQDPGLGLRLIYFSYDVKMKEKGDIPEGYSVSREKKERFSLILESASTNQTSMYLCASRPRTSGRNEQFFGPGTRLTVL.

V is TRBV21-1 and J is TRBJ2-2. TRBV21-1 is annotated as a pseudogene. This CDR3 region has 15 residues. This CDR3 reads CASSKALEGPGELFF. CDR3 DNA sequence: TGTGCCAGCAGCAAAGCATTGGAAGGGCCCGGGGAGCTGTTTTTT.

The chain couples TRBV27 to TRBJ2-7, with TRBD2 matching 12 bases. The J segment lost 3 bases and the V segment lost 6 bases, leaving 3 bases of the junction unmatched. CDR1 is MNHEY, CDR2 SMNVEV, per germline (reference sequence). The CDR3 spans 14 residues. CDR3 region: CASRRLAGDYEQYF. Written as DNA, the CDR3 is TGTGCCAGCAGGAGACTAGCGGGAGACTACGAGCAGTACTTC.

This clone was seen a single time. V usage is TRBV19 and J usage is TRBJ2-4; D is uncertain. The germline V and J ends were trimmed by 1 base and 15 bases, with 10 bases remaining between them. The CDR3 length is 11 residues. Germline V gene sequence: CDR1 LNHDA, CDR2 SQIVND (reference sequence). The DNA for the CDR3 is TGTGCCAGTAGTATAGGGGCCGCGTGGTACTTC. Its protein product is CASSIGAAWYF.

The chain combines TRBV18 with TRBJ1-2; D gene uncertain. Germline CDR1 KGHSH, CDR2 LQKENI. Trimming removed 3 bases at V and 3 bases at J, with 20 bases between. This CDR3 is built from 17 residues. CDR3 in amino acids: CASSPLFRRSTDYGYTF. The CDR3 coding sequence is TGTGCCAGCTCACCCCTTTTTCGCAGGAGTACCGACTATGGCTACACCTTC.

As DNA, the CDR3 is TGTGCCAGCAGTTTATCAGCGTTAGGGGGTAGTAGCACAGATACGCAGTATTTT. It specifies CASSLSALGGSSTDTQYF. This rearrangement joins TRBV28 to TRBJ2-3; D might be TRBD1 (6 bases). Germline V gene lookup returns CDR1 MDHEN and CDR2 SYDVKM. Trimming took off 1 base at V and 0 bases at J, with 17 bases between the two ends. This CDR3 comprises 18 residues.

The CDR3 here is CASSARTDYGYTF. The CDR3 bases are TGTGCCAGCAGTGCTCGGACAGACTATGGCTACACCTTC. The chain links TRBV25-1 to TRBJ1-2, with D possibly TRBD1 on 6 matching bases. V gave up 4 bases and J gave up 3 bases, with 9 bases separating them. The CDR3 runs 13 residues. Germline V gene lookup returns CDR1 MGHDK and CDR2 SYGVNS.

This chain links TRBV27 with TRBJ1-5; D remains ambiguous. This CDR3 comprises 12 residues. Germline lookup yields CDR1 MNHEY and CDR2 SMNVEV (reference sequence). V was pared by 4 bases and J by 8 bases, with 9 bases between. The CDR3 nucleotides are TGTGCCAGCAGTTCCCCGGGTAAGCCCCAGCATTTT. Protein sequence: CASSSPGKPQHF.

The CDR3, as DNA: TGTGCCAGCAGCCAGGGAAGGAGTACCTCTGGAAACACCATATATTTT. Encoded protein: CASSQGRSTSGNTIYF. V and J are TRBV11-1 and TRBJ1-3; a possible D gene is TRBD1 (5 bases). The CDR3 contains 16 residues. The germline V gene has CDR1 SGHAT and CDR2 FQDESV (reference sequence). V was trimmed by 5 bases and J by 0 bases, leaving 14 bases between them.

The gene calls are TRBV10-3 and TRBJ1-5, with 7 bases aligning to TRBD1. The V gene's germline CDR1 is ENHRY and CDR2 SYGVKD. The CDR3 runs 13 residues. V was clipped by 8 bases and J by 4 bases; unmatched bases: 5. As DNA, the CDR3 is TGTGCCATCGGAGAGGACAGGAATCAGCCCCAGCATTTT. This translates into CAIGEDRNQPQHF.

This chain links TRBV5-1 with TRBJ2-1; 9 bases are shared with TRBD2. Per the germline V gene, CDR1 is SGHRS and CDR2 is YFSETQ. V lost 4 bases, J lost 4 bases, and 6 bases stayed unmatched. The CDR3 is 15 residues long. The CDR3 loop reads CASSPRTSAYNEQFF. CDR3 nucleotides: TGCGCCAGCAGCCCGCGGACTAGCGCATACAATGAGCAGTTCTTC.

V is TRBV6-1 and J is TRBJ1-1; 7 bases match TRBD1. The germline gives CDR1 MNHNS, CDR2 SASEGT. This CDR3 comprises 14 residues. J gave up 5 bases and V 2 bases, and 5 bases lay outside the gene matches. The DNA for the CDR3 is TGTGCCAGCAGTGAAACAGGGGAGGGAACTGAAGCTTTCTTT. Translation: CASSETGEGTEAFF.

The J gene is TRBJ2-7, the V gene TRBV7-6; D unresolved. V was clipped by 0 bases and J by 0 bases, with 6 bases between them. The CDR3 has 14 amino acids. Germline V gene lookup returns CDR1 SGHVS and CDR2 FNYEAQ. The CDR3 sequence is CASSLAPSSYEQYF. The CDR3 DNA sequence: TGTGCCAGCAGCTTAGCCCCTAGCTCCTACGAGCAGTACTTC.

The table lists this clone with a count of one. This sequence joins TRBV19 and TRBJ2-2, with D possibly TRBD2 on 6 matching bases. The CDR3 totals 16 residues. In germline, CDR1 is LNHDA, CDR2 SQIVND (reference sequence). Trimming removed 5 bases at V and 1 base at J, with 14 bases between. The CDR3 spells CASSPTAGRNTGELFF. The CDR3 nucleotides are TGTGCCAGTAGTCCGACGGCGGGAAGGAACACCGGGGAGCTGTTTTTT. Drawing the rest from reference TRBV19 and TRBJ2-2, the complete variable domain is DGGITQSPKYLFRKEGQNVTLSCEQNLNHDAMYWYRQDPGQGLRLIYYSQIVNDFQKGDIAEGYSVSREKKESFPLTVTSAQKNPTAFYLCASSPTAGRNTGELFFGEGSRLTVL.

CDR3 nucleotides: TGTGCCAGCTCACCTAATCCCGGGTGGGGCGAGCAGTACTTC. Translated: CASSPNPGWGEQYF. This chain uses TRBV18 with TRBJ2-7; no clear D. The V and J ends lost 3 bases and 6 bases respectively, with 15 bases between them. Germline loops: CDR1 KGHSH, CDR2 LQKENI. CDR3 size: 14 residues.

This clone was detected once. Other DNA variants within this sample encode the same CDR3. This chain connects TRBV5-1 to TRBJ2-7; D remains ambiguous. The V gene's germline CDR1 is SGHRS and CDR2 YFSETQ. The CDR3 covers 12 residues. The V end was cut by 4 bases, the J end by 2 bases, with 7 bases between. CDR3 DNA: TGCGCCAGCAGCAGCCAGACCTACGAGCAGTACTTC. Its protein product is CASSSQTYEQYF.

The chain couples TRBV9 to TRBJ2-3, with a tentative D call TRBD2 (5 bases). Germline CDR1 and CDR2: SGDLS and YYNGEE. V was trimmed by 0 bases and J by 2 bases, leaving 7 bases between them. The CDR3 has 14 residues. CDR3 in amino acids: CASSVGRNTDTQYF. CDR3 bases: TGTGCCAGCAGCGTAGGGAGGAACACAGATACGCAGTATTTT.

This clone has a handful of counts. The chain has TRBV5-1 and TRBJ2-3; 8 nucleotides align to TRBD2. Germline-derived CDR1 and CDR2 are SGHRS and YFSETQ. The CDR3 is 16 residues long. V lost 0 bases, J lost 0 bases, and 3 bases stayed unmatched. The CDR3 DNA is TGCGCCAGCAGCTTGGCAGTAGCGGGAAGCACAGATACGCAGTATTTT. This encodes CASSLAVAGSTDTQYF. The variable domain in full, with the rest retrieved from reference TRBV5-1 and TRBJ2-3, is KAGVTQTPRYLIKTRGQQVTLSCSPISGHRSVSWYQQTPGQGLQFLFEYFSETQRNKGNFPGRFSGRQFSNSRSEMNVSTLELGDSALYLCASSLAVAGSTDTQYFGPGTRLTVL.

For this clone: Given a much more abundant clone one base away, this may be a read error. The sample contains more than one DNA sequence encoding this CDR3. The rearrangement uses TRBV27 and TRBJ2-5; D gene unclear. Germline assignment: CDR1 MNHEY and CDR2 SMNVEV (reference sequence). V lost 0 bases to trimming and J lost 0 bases, with 2 bases between them. The CDR3 totals 13 residues. CDR3 in amino acids: CASSLSYQETQYF. The CDR3, as DNA: TGTGCCAGCAGTTTATCCTACCAAGAGACCCAGTACTTC.

The CDR3 sequence: CASSLLPRGEGDNQPQHF. The CDR3 coding sequence is TGTGCCAGCAGTTTATTGCCGAGGGGTGAGGGAGATAATCAGCCCCAGCATTTT. The chain combines TRBV28 with TRBJ1-5, with TRBD1 as a possible D gene (5 bases). Germline V gives CDR1 MDHEN, CDR2 SYDVKM. The germline V and J ends were trimmed by 1 base and 4 bases, with 20 bases remaining between them. This CDR3 has 18 amino acids.

This clone was seen only a few times. The J gene is TRBJ2-2, the V gene TRBV6-5; D unresolved. V was cut by 6 bases and J by 0 bases, with 11 bases left in between. This CDR3 region has 15 residues. Per the germline V gene, CDR1 is MNHEY and CDR2 is SVGAGI. In nucleotides, the CDR3 is TGTGCCAGCAGGCGCGGACCGTCGAACACCGGGGAGCTGTTTTTT. Translated: CASRRGPSNTGELFF.